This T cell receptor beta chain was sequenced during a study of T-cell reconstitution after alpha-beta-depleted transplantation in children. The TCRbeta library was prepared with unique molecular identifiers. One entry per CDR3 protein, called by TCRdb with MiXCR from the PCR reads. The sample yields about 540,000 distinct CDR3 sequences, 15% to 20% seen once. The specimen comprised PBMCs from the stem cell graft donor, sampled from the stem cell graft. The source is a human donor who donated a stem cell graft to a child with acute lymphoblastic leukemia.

The CDR3 bases are TGTGCCAGCAGCTTAGGGAGTAGCGGGGCCTACGAGCAGTACTTC. Amino acid sequence: CASSLGSSGAYEQYF. The chain is built from TRBV7-2 and TRBJ2-7; 8 bases align to TRBD2. V shed 1 base and J 2 bases; nucleotides not matched to a gene: 4. Per the germline V gene, CDR1 is SGHTA and CDR2 is FQGNSA. The CDR3 runs to 15 residues.